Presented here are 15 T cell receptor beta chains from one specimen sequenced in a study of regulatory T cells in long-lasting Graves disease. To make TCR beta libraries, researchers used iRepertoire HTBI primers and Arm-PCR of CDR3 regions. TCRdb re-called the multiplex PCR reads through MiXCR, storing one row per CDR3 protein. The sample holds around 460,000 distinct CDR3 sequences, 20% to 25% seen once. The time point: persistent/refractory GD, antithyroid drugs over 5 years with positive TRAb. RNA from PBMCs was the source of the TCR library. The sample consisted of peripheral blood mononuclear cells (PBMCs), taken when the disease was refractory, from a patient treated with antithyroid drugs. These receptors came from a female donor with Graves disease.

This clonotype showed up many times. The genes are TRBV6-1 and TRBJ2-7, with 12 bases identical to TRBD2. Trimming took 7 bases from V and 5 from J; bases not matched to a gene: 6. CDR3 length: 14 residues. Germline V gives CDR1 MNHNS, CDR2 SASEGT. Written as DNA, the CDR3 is TGTGCCAGCACCCAGACTAGCGGGGGCAACGAGCAGTACTTC. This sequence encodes CASTQTSGGNEQYF.

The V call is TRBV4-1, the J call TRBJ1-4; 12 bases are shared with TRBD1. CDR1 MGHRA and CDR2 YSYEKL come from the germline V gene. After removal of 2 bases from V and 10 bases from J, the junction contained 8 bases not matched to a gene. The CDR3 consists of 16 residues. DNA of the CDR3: TGCGCCAGCAGCCAAAGTTCCGGGACAGGGGGCGGAAAACTGTTTTTT. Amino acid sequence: CASSQSSGTGGGKLFF.

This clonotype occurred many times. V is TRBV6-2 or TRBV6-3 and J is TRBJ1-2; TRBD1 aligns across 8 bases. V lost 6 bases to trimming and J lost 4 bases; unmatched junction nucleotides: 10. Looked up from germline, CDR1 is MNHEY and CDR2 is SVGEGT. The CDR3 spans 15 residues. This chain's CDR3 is CASRAGGTGFYGYTF. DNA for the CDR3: TGTGCCAGCAGGGCCGGCGGGACAGGATTCTATGGCTACACCTTC.

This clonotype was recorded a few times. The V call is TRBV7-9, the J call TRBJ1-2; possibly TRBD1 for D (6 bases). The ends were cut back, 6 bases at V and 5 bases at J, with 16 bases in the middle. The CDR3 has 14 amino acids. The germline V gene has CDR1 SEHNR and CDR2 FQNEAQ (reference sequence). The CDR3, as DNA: TGTGCCAGCAGTTCGGGACACCAGATTTATGGCTACACCTTC. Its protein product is CASSSGHQIYGYTF.

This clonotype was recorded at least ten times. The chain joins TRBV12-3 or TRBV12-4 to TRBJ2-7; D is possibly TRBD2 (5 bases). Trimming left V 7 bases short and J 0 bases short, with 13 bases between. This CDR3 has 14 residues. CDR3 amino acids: CASTTRALSYEQYF. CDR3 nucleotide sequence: TGTGCCAGCACCACTAGGGCTCTCTCCTACGAGCAGTACTTC.

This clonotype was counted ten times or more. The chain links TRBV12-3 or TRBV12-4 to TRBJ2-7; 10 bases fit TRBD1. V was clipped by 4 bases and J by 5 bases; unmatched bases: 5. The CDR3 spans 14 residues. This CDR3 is CASSSRQGAHEQYF. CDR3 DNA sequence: TGTGCCAGCAGTTCTCGACAGGGGGCCCACGAGCAGTACTTC.

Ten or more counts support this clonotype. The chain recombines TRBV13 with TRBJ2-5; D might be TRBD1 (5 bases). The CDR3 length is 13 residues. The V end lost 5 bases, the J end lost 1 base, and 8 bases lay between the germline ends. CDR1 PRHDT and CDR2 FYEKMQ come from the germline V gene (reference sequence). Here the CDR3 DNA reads TGTGCCAGCAGCCCTAGGGGCCAAGAGACCCAGTACTTC. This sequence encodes CASSPRGQETQYF.

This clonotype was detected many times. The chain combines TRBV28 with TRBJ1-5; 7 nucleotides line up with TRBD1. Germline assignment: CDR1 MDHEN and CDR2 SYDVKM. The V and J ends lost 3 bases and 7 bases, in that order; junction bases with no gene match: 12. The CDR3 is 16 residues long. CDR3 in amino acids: CASSFGRQGRWQPQHF. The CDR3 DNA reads TGTGCCAGCAGTTTTGGGAGACAGGGAAGGTGGCAGCCCCAGCATTTT.

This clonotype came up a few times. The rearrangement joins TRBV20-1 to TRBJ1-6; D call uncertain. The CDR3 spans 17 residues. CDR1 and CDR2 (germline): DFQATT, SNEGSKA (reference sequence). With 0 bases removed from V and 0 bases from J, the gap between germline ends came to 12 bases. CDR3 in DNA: TGCAGTGCTAGAGATGTGGAGGGCAGCTCCTATAATTCACCCCTCCACTTT. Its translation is CSARDVEGSSYNSPLHF.

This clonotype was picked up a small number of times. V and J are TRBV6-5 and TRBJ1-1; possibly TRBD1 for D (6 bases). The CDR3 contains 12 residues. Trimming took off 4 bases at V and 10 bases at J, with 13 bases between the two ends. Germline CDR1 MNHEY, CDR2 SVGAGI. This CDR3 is CASSLGGLGAFF. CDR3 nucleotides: TGTGCCAGCAGTTTGGGGGGCCTCGGAGCTTTCTTT.

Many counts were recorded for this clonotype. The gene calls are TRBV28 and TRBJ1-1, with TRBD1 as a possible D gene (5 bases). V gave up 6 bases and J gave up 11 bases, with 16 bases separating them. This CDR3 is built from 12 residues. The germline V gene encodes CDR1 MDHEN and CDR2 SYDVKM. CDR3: CASRSRGRYAFF. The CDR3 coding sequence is TGTGCCAGCAGATCACGGGGCAGGTATGCTTTCTTT.

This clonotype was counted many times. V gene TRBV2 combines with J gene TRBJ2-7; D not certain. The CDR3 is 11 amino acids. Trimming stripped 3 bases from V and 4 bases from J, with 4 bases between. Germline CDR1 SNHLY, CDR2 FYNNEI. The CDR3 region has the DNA TGTGCCAGCAGTGAGGAATACGAGCAGTACTTC. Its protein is CASSEEYEQYF. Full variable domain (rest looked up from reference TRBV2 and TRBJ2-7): EPEVTQTPSHQVTQMGQEVILRCVPISNHLYFYWYRQILGQKVEFLVSFYNNEISEKSEIFDDQFSVERPDGSNFTLKIRSTKLEDSAMYFCASSEEYEQYFGPGTRLTVT.

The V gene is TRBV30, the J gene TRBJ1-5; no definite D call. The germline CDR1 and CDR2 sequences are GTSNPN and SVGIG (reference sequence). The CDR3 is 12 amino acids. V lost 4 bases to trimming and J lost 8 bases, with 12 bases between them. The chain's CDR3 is CAWTTPGKPQHF. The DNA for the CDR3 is TGTGCCTGGACAACGCCGGGGAAGCCCCAGCATTTT. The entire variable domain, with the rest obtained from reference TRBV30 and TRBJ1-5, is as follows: SQTIHQWPATLVQPVGSPLSLECTVEGTSNPNLYWYRQAAGRGLQLLFYSVGIGQISSEVPQNLSASRPQDRQFILSSKKLLLSDSGFYLCAWTTPGKPQHFGDGTRLSIL.

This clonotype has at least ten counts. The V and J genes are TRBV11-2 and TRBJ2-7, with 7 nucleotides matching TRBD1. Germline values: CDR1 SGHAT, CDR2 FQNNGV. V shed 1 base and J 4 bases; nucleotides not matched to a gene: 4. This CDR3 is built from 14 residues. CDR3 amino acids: CASSLVGTAYEQYF. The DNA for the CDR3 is TGTGCCAGCAGCTTAGTCGGGACAGCTTACGAGCAGTACTTC. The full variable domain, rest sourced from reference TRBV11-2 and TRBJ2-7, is EAGVAQSPRYKIIEKRQSVAFWCNPISGHATLYWYQQILGQGPKLLIQFQNNGVVDDSQLPKDRFSAERLKGVDSTLKIQPAKLEDSAVYLCASSLVGTAYEQYFGPGTRLTVT.

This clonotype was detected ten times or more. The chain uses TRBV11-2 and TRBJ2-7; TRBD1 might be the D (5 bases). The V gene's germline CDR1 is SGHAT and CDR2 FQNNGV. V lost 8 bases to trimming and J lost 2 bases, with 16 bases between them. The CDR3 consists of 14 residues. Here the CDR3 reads CASESAGNTYEQYF. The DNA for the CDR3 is TGTGCCAGCGAGTCGGCAGGGAATACCTACGAGCAGTACTTC. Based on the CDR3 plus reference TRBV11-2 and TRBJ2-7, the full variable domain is EAGVAQSPRYKIIEKRQSVAFWCNPISGHATLYWYQQILGQGPKLLIQFQNNGVVDDSQLPKDRFSAERLKGVDSTLKIQPAKLEDSAVYLCASESAGNTYEQYFGPGTRLTVT.